The present TCR beta chain was sequenced within a study of cytomegalovirus exposure and HLA in healthy donors. It was with 60 Vbeta and 13 Jbeta primers that the PCR ran. TCRdb keeps only in-frame clones here, not all; method: immunoSEQ multiplex PCR. Here the sample table reports just over 80,000 clones. Concerning this clone itself: Its target is not known.

There are 13 residues in the CDR3. Between the trimmed V and J ends, which lost 4 bases and 6 bases, there was a span of 9 bases. Germline CDR1 and CDR2: LGHNA and YNFKEQ. Study-level findings and limits: According to reports, the classifier identified cytomegalovirus status with high specificity and sensitivity. Later, an analysis showed that TCR beta chains associated with HLA were more clonally expanded than others that were equally common. In vitro work confirmed that a few CMV-associated chains recognize CMV antigens. Some V segments, TRBV6-2 and TRBV6-3 among them, were indistinguishable and were therefore excluded.

V gene TRBV4-2 combines with J gene TRBJ2-2, with no clear D. Input material: PBMCs. This TCR came from a woman aged 25 to 39 in good health and CMV-seronegative. The CDR3 spells CASSPREAGELFF. CDR3 nucleotide sequence: TGTGCCAGCAGCCCCCGCGAAGCCGGGGAGCTGTTTTTT.